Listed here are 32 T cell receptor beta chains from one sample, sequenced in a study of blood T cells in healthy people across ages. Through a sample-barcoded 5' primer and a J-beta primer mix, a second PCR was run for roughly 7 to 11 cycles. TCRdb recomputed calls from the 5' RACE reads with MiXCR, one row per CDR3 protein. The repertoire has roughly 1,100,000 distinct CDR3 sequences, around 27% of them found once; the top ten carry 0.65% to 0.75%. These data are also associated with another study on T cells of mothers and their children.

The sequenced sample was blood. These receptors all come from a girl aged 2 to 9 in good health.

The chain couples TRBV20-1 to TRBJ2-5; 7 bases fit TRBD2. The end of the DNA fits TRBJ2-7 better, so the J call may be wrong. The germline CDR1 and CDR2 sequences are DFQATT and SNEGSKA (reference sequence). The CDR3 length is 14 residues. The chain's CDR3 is CSARPSGILDEQYF. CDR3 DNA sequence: TGCAGTGCTAGACCTAGCGGCATTCTCGACGAGCAGTACTTC.

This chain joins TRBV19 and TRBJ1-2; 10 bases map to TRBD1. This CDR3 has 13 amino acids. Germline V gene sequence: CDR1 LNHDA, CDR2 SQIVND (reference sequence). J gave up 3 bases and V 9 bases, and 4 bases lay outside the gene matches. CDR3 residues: CASRQGAYYGYTF. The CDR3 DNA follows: TGTGCCAGCCGACAGGGGGCTTACTATGGCTACACCTTC.

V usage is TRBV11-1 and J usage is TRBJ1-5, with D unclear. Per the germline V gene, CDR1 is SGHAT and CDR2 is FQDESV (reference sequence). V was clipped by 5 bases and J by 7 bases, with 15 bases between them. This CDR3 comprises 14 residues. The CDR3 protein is CASSPGEGHQPQHF. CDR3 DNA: TGTGCCAGCAGCCCCGGGGAGGGTCACCAGCCCCAGCATTTT.

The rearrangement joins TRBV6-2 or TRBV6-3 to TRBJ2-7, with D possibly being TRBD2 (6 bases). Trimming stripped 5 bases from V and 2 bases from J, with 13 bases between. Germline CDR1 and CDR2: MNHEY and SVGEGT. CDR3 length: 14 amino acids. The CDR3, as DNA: TGTGCCAGCAGTGTCCCGGGGGATGCCTACGAGCAGTACTTC. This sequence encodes CASSVPGDAYEQYF.

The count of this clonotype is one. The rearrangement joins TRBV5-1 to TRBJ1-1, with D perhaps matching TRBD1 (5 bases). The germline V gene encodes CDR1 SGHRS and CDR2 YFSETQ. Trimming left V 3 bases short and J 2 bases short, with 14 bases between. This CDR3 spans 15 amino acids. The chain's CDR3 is CASSSRSGPNTEAFF. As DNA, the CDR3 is TGCGCCAGCAGCTCCCGGTCGGGGCCCAACACTGAAGCTTTCTTT.

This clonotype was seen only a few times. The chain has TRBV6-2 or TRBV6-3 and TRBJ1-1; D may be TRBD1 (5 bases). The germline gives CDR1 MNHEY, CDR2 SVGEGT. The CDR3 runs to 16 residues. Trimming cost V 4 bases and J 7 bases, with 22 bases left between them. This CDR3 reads CASSSGIVGAGSEAFF. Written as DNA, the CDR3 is TGTGCCAGCAGTTCAGGGATAGTTGGCGCGGGCAGTGAAGCTTTCTTT.

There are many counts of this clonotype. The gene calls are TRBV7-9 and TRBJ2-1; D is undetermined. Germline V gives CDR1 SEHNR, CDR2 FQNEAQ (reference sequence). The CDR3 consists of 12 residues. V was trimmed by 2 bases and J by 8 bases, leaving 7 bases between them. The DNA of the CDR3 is TGTGCCAGCAGCTTACGGGTCGATGAGCAGTTCTTC. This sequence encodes CASSLRVDEQFF.

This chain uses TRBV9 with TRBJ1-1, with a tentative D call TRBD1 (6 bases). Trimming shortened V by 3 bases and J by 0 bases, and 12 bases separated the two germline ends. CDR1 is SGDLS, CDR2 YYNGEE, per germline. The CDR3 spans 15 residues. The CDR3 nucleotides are TGTGCCAGCAGCGAACACAGGGAAGTGAACACTGAAGCTTTCTTT. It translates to CASSEHREVNTEAFF. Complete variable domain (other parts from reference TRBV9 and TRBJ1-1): DSGVTQTPKHLITATGQRVTLRCSPRSGDLSVYWYQQSLDQGLQFLIQYYNGEERAKGNILERFSAQQFPDLHSELNLSSLELGDSALYFCASSEHREVNTEAFFGQGTRLTVV.

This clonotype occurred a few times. The CDR3 here is CASSPQSGGYEQYF. The CDR3 bases are TGTGCCAGCAGCCCCCAGAGCGGGGGCTACGAGCAGTACTTC. V is TRBV7-8 and J is TRBJ2-7; 8 bases match TRBD2. Germline V lookup: CDR1 SGHVS, CDR2 FQNEAQ. V was pared by 5 bases and J by 3 bases, with 6 bases of the junction left unmatched. This CDR3 is 14 amino acids long.

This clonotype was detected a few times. CDR3 coding DNA: TGTGCCAGCGAAAAGAGGCATTGGACCACTGAAGCTTTCTTT. Its translation is CASEKRHWTTEAFF. V usage is TRBV21-1 and J usage is TRBJ1-1. TRBV21-1 is labeled a pseudogene. The CDR3 sequence is 14 residues long.

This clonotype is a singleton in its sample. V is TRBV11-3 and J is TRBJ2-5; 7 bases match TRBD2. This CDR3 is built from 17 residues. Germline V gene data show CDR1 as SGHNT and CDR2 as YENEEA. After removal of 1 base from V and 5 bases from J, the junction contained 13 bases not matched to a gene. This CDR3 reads CASSLAVGGGIGETQYF. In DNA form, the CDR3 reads TGTGCCAGCAGCTTAGCGGTTGGGGGAGGGATCGGGGAGACCCAGTACTTC.

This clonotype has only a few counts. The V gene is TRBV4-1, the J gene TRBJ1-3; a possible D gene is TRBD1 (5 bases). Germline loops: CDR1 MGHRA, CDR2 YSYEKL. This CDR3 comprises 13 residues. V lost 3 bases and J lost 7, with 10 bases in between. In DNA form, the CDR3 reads TGCGCCAGCAGCCAGGTAGGGGAGAACACCATATATTTT. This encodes CASSQVGENTIYF.

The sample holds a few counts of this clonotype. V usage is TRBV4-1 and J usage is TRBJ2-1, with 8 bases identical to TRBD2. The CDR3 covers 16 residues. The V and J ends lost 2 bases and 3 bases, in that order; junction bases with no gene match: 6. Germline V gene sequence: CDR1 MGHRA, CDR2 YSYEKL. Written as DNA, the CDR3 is TGCGCCAGCAGCCAATTAACTAGCGGCATCTACAATGAGCAGTTCTTC. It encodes CASSQLTSGIYNEQFF.

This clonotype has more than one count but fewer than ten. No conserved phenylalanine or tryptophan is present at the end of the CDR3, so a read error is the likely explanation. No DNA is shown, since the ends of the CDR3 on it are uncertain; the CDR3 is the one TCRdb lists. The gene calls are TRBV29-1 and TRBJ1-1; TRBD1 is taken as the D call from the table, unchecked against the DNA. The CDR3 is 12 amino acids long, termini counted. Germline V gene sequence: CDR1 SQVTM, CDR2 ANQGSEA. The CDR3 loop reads CSVAGVNTEALL.

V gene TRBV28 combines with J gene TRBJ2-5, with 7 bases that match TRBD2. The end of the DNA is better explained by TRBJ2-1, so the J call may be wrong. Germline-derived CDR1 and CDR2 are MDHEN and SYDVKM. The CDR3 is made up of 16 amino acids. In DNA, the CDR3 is TGTGCCAGCAGTTTTAGGGAGGGCCTATCGCTCAATGAGCAGTTCTTC. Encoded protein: CASSFREGLSLNEQFF.

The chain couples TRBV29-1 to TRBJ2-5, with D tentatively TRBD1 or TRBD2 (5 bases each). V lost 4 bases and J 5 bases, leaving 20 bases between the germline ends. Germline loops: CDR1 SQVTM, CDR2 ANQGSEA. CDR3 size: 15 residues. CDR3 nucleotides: TGCAGCGTTGTAGATGGGGACCAAGAGAGGGAGACCCAGTACTTC. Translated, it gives CSVVDGDQERETQYF. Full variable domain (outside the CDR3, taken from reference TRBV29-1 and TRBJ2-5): SAVISQKPSRDICQRGTSLTIQCQVDSQVTMMFWYRQQPGQSLTLIATANQGSEATYESGFVIDKFPISRPNLTFSTLTVSNMSPEDSSIYLCSVVDGDQERETQYFGPGTRLLVL.

CDR3 nucleotide sequence: TGCAGCGTTGAGAGGACCCCCAACAATGAGCAGTTCTTC. Encoded protein: CSVERTPNNEQFF. V gene TRBV29-1 combines with J gene TRBJ2-1; D is uncertain. The CDR3 totals 13 residues. From germline, CDR1 is SQVTM and CDR2 ANQGSEA. The V end was cut by 3 bases, the J end by 5 bases, with 11 bases between.

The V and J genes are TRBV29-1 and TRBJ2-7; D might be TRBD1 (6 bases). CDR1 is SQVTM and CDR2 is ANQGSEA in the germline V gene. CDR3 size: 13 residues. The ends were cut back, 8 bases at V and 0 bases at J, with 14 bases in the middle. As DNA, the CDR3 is TGCAGCATCCTGACAGGAGTCTCCTACGAGCAGTACTTC. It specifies CSILTGVSYEQYF.

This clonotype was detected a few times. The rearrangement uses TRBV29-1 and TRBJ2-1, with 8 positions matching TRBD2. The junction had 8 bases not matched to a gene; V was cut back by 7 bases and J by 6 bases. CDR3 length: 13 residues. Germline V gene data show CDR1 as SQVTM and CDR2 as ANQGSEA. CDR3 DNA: TGCAGCGCCCTCGGGGGGGCCGGCAATGAGCAGTTCTTC. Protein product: CSALGGAGNEQFF.

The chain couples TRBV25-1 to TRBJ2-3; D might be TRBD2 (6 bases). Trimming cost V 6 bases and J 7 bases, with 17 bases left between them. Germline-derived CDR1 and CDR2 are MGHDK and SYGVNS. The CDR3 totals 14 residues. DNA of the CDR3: TGTGCCAGCAGCCCCACCCTGGGGGGATATACGCAGTATTTT. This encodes CASSPTLGGYTQYF.

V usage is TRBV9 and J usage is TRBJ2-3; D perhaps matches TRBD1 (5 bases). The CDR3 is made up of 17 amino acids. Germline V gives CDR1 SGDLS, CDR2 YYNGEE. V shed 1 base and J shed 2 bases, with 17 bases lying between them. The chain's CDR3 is CASSVWGRQIDTDTQYF. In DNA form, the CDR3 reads TGTGCCAGCAGCGTATGGGGTAGACAGATAGACACAGATACGCAGTATTTT.

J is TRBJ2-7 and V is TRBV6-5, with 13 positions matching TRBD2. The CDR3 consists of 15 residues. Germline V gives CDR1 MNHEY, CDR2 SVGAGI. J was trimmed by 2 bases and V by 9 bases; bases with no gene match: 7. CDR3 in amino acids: CASRLGLAGPYEQYF. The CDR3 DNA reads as TGTGCCAGTCGGCTGGGACTAGCGGGACCCTACGAGCAGTACTTC.

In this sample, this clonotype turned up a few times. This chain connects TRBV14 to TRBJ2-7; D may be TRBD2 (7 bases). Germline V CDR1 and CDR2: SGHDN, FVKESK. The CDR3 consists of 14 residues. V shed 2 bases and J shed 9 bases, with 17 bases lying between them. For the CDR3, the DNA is TGTGCCAGCAGCCAAAGGGGGGGCGCGGGATGGCAGTACTTC. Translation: CASSQRGGAGWQYF.

In DNA form, the CDR3 reads TGCGCCAGCAGCCAAGCTAGCGGGGTGGGGGAGCAGTTCTTC. This sequence encodes CASSQASGVGEQFF. This chain uses TRBV4-3 with TRBJ2-5; 9 bases are a match to TRBD2. TRBJ2-1 explains the end of the DNA better; the J call may be wrong. Germline values: CDR1 LGHNA, CDR2 YSLEER. The CDR3 is 14 amino acids.

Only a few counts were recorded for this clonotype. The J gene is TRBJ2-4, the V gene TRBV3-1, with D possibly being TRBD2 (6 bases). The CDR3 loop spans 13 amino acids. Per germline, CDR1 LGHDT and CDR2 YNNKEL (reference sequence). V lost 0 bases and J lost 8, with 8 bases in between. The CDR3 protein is CASSQERGDIQYF. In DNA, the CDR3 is TGTGCCAGCAGCCAAGAGCGGGGAGACATTCAGTACTTC. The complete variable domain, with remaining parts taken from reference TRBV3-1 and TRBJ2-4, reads DTAVSQTPKYLVTQMGNDKSIKCEQNLGHDTMYWYKQDSKKFLKIMFSYNNKELIINETVPNRFSPKSPDKAHLNLHINSLELGDSAVYFCASSQERGDIQYFGAGTRLSVL.

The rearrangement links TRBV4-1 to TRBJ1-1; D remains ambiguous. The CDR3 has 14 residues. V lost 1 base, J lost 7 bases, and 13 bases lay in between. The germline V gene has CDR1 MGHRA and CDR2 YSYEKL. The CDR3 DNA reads TGCGCCAGCAGCCAAGTTATGCGGCCCCGTGAAGCTTTCTTT. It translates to CASSQVMRPREAFF.

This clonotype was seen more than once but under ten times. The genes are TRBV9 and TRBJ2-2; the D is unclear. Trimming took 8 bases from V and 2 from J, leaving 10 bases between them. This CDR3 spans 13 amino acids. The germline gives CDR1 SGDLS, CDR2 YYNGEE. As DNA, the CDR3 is TGTGCCAGTACGCAATCTAACACCGGGGAGCTGTTTTTT. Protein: CASTQSNTGELFF.

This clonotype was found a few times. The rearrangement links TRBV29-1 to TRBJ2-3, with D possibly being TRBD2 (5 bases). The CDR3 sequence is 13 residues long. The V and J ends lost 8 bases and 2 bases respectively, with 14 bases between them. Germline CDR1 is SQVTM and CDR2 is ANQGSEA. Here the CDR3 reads CSFPGNPTDTQYF. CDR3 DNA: TGCAGCTTCCCCGGGAACCCCACAGATACGCAGTATTTT.

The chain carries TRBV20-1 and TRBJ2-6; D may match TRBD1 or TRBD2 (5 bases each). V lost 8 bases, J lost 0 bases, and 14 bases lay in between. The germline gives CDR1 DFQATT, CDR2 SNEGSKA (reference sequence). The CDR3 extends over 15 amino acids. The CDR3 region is CSTFSGTSGANVLTF. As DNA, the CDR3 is TGCAGTACATTCTCCGGGACCTCTGGGGCCAACGTCCTGACTTTC.

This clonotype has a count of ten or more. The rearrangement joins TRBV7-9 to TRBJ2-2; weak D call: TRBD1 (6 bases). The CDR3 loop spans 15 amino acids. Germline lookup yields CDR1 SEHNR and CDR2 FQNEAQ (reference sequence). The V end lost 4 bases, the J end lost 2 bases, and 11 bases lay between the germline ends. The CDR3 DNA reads TGTGCCAGCAGCTCCGGGACATCAAACACCGGGGAGCTGTTTTTT. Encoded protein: CASSSGTSNTGELFF.

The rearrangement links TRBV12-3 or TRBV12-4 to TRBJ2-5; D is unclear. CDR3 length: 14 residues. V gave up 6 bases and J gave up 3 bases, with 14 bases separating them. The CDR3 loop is CASSLGFPEETQYF. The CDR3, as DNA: TGTGCCAGCAGCCTAGGATTCCCTGAAGAGACCCAGTACTTC.

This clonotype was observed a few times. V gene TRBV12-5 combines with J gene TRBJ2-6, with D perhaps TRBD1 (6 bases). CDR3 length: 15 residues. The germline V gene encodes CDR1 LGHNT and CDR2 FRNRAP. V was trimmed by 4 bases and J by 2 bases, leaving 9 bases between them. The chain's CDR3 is CASGSGQTGANVLTF. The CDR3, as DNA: TGTGCTAGTGGTTCAGGACAGACTGGGGCCAACGTCCTGACTTTC.